This T cell receptor beta chain comes out of a study of blood T cells in healthy people across ages (dated by TCRdb to between 2014 and 2016). Regarding the complete study: In model experiments, template switching captured about one uniquely barcoded TCR beta cDNA molecule for every two T cells. The donors were divided into four age groups: young (average 16 years), middle-aged (about 40), aged (about 61) and long-lived (around 87). To avoid experimental bias, donors of different ages were distributed randomly across sequencing lanes. To track age-related changes in TCR beta repertoire diversity, the study relied on deep sequencing normalized with unique cDNA molecular identifiers. Two additional independent replicas of 1 million unique cDNA reads from the same blood draw were analyzed for two donors (one aged 18 to 30 and one aged 80 or older).

This clonotype has only a few counts. It lacks a known antigen. No clone much larger than this one lies a single base away; base qualities are absent. The paper's findings and limits, for the study overall: Observed TCR beta diversity per million T cells fell roughly linearly with age, and a significant reduction was already apparent by age around 39. Bulk unsorted PBMC profiling prevented conclusive comparison of naive and antigen-experienced compartments. The CMV infection status of donors was not known, potentially confounding age-related changes in expanded clonotypes. Compared with the aged group, the long-lived group had more naive CD4+ T cells, fewer expanded clones and increased TCR diversity, suggesting age selection. Estimates of total diversity based on one million sequenced T cells were regarded as lower bounds and as underestimates. Observed TCR beta diversity correlated strongly with the percentage of naive T cells measured by flow cytometry.

Library construction relied on 5' RACE. Instrument on record: Illumina HiSeq 2500. A second PCR of about 6 to 11 cycles was performed with a sample-barcoded 5' primer and a J-beta primer mix. Each TCR beta cDNA molecule received a unique molecular identifier from a template-switch 5' adaptor carrying 12 random nucleotides. Each sample yielded at least 2.5 million CDR3-containing paired-end reads. All of the RNA was converted into first-strand cDNA using the Mint cDNA synthesis kit, with a TRBC-specific oligonucleotide serving as the primer. Following uracil-DNA glycosylase treatment, all cDNA underwent a first 18-cycle PCR with the universal primers M1SS and BC2_uni_R. Regarding the original processing steps: For normalization, 1 million high-quality reads were randomly selected from each sample, with every read carrying a distinct molecular identifier. Instead of being binned into consensus sequences, reads with shared molecular identifiers were discarded. CDR3 identification, clonotype clustering and error correction used MiTCR with a Q25 quality threshold and the strictest error-elimination algorithm. A nonparametric unseen species model using Euler transformation provided a lower-bound estimate of total TCR beta diversity. TCRdb reprocessing: public reads trimmed at Q25 with fastp, clones called with MiXCR, in-frame beta chains kept. Merged by CDR3 protein, the rows form single entries marked with the most common genes and DNA. TCRdb's processing, not the authors' own work, is the source of the V and J calls. This sample lists 850,000 to 1,000,000 distinct CDR3 sequences; around 54% were detected once. Of the sample, about 22% is held by the ten largest clones.

From the cysteine up to the phenylalanine, the CDR3 has a length of 17 residues. CDR3 DNA is the only sequence kept; it has 51 bases, read in frame from the first base. The germline V end is reduced by 3 bases and the J end by 5 bases; junction bases left unmatched: 12. In the germline V gene (reference sequence), CDR1 corresponds to LNHNV and CDR2 to YYDKDF. Systemically healthy Caucasian individuals from Russia, around 38 in total and aged about 6 to 100 years, were included as donors. Around 10 milliliters of peripheral blood were collected from each donor into EDTA-treated Vacutainer tubes. Ficoll-Paque density-gradient centrifugation was used to isolate PBMCs, with at least 6.5 million per sample. Total RNA was extracted from PBMCs with Trizol reagent, with at least 6 micrograms obtained per sample. The percentages of naive CD45RAhigh/CD27high T cells were determined by flow cytometry on a PBMC aliquot from every donor.

Sequences were obtained from blood. The chain couples TRBV15 to TRBJ2-5, with 10 junctional bases fitting TRBD2. The clonotype comes from a woman aged 60-75 years in good health. CDR3 reads: CATSSGLADPERETQYF. The base sequence is TGTGCCACCAGCAGCGGACTAGCGGACCCCGAGCGGGAGACCCAGTACTTC.